This T cell receptor beta chain was sequenced during a study of post-analysis software for immune sequencing data. Unique molecular identifiers had been added to the TCR beta cDNA libraries. TCRdb reprocessed the PCR reads via MiXCR and lists one record per CDR3 protein. The sample includes some 700,000 distinct CDR3 sequences, around 64% seen only once; the top ten take roughly 10%. A word on this clonotype: No conserved phenylalanine or tryptophan is present at the end of the CDR3, so a read error is the likely explanation.

This receptor was obtained from a girl aged 2 to 9 with multiple sclerosis. Source material: blood.

The CDR3 loop is CASSLGSRPMETQYC. The CDR3 DNA reads TGTGCCAGCAGCTTAGGCAGCCGCCCAATGGAGACCCAGTACTGC. This sequence joins TRBV7-2 and TRBJ2-5; D unresolved. Germline values: CDR1 SGHTA, CDR2 FQGNSA. The ends were cut back, 1 base at V and 5 bases at J, with 14 bases in the middle. The CDR3 is 15 amino acids.